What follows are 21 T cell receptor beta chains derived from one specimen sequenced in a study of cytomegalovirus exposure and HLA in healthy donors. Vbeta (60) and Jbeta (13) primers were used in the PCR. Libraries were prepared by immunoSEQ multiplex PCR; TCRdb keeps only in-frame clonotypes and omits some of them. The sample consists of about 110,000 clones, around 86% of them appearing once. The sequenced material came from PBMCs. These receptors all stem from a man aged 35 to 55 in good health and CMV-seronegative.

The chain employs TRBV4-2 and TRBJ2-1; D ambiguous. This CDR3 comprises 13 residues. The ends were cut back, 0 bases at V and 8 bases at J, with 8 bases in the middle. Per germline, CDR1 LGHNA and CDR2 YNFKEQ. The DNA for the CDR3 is TGTGCCAGCAGCCAAGAAGTGGGCTATGAGCAGTTCTTC. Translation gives CASSQEVGYEQFF.

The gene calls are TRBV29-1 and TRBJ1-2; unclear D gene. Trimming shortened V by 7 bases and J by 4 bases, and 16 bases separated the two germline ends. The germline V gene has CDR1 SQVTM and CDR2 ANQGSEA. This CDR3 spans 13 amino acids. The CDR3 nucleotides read TGCAGCGCCCGTGAGGGAGCAGCCTATGGCTACACCTTC. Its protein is CSAREGAAYGYTF. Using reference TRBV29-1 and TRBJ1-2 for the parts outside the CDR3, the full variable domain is SAVISQKPSRDICQRGTSLTIQCQVDSQVTMMFWYRQQPGQSLTLIATANQGSEATYESGFVIDKFPISRPNLTFSTLTVSNMSPEDSSIYLCSAREGAAYGYTFGSGTRLTVV.

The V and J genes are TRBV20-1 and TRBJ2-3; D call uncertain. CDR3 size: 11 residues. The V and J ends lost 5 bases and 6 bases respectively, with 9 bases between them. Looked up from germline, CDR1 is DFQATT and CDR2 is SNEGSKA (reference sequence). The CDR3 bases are TGCAGTGCTCCTCTCGGGGATACGCAGTATTTT. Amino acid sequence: CSAPLGDTQYF.

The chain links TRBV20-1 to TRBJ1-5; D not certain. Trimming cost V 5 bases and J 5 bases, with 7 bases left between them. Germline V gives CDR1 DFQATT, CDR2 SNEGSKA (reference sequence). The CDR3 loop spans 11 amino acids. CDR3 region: CSAARDQPQHF. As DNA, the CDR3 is TGCAGTGCTGCGAGAGATCAGCCCCAGCATTTT.

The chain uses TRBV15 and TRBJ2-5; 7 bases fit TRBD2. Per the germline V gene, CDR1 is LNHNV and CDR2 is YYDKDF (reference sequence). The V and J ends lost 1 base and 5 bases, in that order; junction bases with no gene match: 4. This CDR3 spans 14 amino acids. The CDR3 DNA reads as TGTGCCACCAGCAGAGTGGGAGGGATTGAGACCCAGTACTTC. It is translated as CATSRVGGIETQYF.

The CDR3 DNA reads as TGTGCCTGGAGGGTGATCCAGGGGAACACCGGGGAGCTGTTTTTT. This sequence encodes CAWRVIQGNTGELFF. The J gene is TRBJ2-2, the V gene TRBV30; TRBD1 is a possible D gene (5 bases). This CDR3 region has 15 residues. The germline V gene has CDR1 GTSNPN and CDR2 SVGIG (reference sequence). Trimming removed 3 bases at V and 1 base at J, with 12 bases between.

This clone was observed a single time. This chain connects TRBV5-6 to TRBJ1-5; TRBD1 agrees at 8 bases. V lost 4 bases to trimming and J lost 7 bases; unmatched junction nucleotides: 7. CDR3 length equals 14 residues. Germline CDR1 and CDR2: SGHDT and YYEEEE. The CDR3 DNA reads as TGTGCCAGCAGCCTAGGACAGGGATGGCAGCCCCAGCATTTT. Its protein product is CASSLGQGWQPQHF.

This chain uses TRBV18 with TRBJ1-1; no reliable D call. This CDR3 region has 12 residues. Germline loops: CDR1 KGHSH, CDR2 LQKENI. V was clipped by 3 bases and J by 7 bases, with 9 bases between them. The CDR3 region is CASSPGGLEAFF. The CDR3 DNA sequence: TGTGCCAGCTCACCGGGAGGGCTTGAAGCTTTCTTT.

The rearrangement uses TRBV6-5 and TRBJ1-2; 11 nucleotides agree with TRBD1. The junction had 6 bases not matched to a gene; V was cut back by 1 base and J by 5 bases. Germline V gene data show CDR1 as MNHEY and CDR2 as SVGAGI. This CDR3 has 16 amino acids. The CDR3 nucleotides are TGTGCCAGCAGTTACTTACGAGGGACAGGGGGATATGGCTACACCTTC. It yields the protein CASSYLRGTGGYGYTF.

The DNA of the CDR3 is TGTGCCAGTACCTTCGGGGACAGGGACAGTCCAGCTGAAGCTTTCTTT. It is translated as CASTFGDRDSPAEAFF. This chain links TRBV19 with TRBJ1-1, with 9 bases aligning to TRBD1. The length of the CDR3 is 16 residues. CDR1 is LNHDA and CDR2 is SQIVND in the germline V gene (reference sequence). With V trimmed by 7 bases and J by 6 bases, 15 bases remained unmatched.

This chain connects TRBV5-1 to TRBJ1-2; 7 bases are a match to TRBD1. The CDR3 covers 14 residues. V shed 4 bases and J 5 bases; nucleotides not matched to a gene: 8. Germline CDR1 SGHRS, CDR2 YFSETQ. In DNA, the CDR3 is TGCGCCAGCAGCCCCCGGGACAGATTATATGGCTACACCTTC. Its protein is CASSPRDRLYGYTF. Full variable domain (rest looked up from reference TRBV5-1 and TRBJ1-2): KAGVTQTPRYLIKTRGQQVTLSCSPISGHRSVSWYQQTPGQGLQFLFEYFSETQRNKGNFPGRFSGRQFSNSRSEMNVSTLELGDSALYLCASSPRDRLYGYTFGSGTRLTVV.

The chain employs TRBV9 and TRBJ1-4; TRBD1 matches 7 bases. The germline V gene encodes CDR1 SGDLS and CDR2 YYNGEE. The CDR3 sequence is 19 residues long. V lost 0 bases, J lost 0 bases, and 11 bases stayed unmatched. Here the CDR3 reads CASSVATTGAFATNEKLFF. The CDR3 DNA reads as TGTGCCAGCAGCGTAGCTACCACAGGGGCCTTCGCAACTAATGAAAAACTGTTTTTT.

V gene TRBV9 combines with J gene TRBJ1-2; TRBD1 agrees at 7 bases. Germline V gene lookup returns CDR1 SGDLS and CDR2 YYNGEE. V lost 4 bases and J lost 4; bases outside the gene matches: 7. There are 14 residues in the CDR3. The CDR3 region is CASSSRTGGYGYTF. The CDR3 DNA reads TGTGCCAGCAGCAGCCGGACAGGCGGCTATGGCTACACCTTC.

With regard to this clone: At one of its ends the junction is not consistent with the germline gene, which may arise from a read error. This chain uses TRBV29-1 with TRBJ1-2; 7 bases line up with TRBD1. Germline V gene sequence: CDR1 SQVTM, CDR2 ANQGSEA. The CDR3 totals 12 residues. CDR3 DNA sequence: TGCAGCACCTATCAGGGGGAGAATGGCTACTCCTTC. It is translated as CSTYQGENGYSF.

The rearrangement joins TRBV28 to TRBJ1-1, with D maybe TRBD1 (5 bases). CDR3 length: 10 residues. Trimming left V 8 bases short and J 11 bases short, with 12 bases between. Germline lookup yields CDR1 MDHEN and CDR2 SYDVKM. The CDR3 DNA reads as TGTGCCAGCGGGGGGATTGGCGCTTTCTTT. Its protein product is CASGGIGAFF.

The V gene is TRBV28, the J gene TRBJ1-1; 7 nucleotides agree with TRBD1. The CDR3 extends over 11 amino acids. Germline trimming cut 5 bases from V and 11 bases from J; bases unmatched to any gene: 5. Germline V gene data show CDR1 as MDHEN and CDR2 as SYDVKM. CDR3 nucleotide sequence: TGTGCCAGCAGTACCGGACAGGAGGCTTTCTTT. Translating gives CASSTGQEAFF. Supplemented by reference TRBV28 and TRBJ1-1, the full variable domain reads DVKVTQSSRYLVKRTGEKVFLECVQDMDHENMFWYRQDPGLGLRLIYFSYDVKMKEKGDIPEGYSVSREKKERFSLILESASTNQTSMYLCASSTGQEAFFGQGTRLTVV.

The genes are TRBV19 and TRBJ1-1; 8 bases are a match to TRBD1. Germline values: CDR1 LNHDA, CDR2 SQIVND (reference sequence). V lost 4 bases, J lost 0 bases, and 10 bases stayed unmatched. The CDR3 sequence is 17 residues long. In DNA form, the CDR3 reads TGTGCCAGTAGTACCCCTGGACAGGGTTCAATGAACACTGAAGCTTTCTTT. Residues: CASSTPGQGSMNTEAFF.

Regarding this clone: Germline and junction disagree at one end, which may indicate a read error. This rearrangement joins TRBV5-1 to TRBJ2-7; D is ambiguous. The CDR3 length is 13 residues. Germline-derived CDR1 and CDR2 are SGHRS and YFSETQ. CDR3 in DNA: TGCGCCAGCAGCTTGTCAGTCTCCTCCGAGCAGTACTTC. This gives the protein CASSLSVSSEQYF.

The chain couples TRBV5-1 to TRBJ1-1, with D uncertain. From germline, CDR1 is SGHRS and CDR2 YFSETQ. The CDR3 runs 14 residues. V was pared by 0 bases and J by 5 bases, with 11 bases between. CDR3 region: CASSLDRGWTEAFF. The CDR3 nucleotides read TGCGCCAGCAGCTTGGATCGGGGTTGGACTGAAGCTTTCTTT.

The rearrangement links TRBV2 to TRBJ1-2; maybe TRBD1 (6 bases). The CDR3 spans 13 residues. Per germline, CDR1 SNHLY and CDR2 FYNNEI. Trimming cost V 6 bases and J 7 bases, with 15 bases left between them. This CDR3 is CASSRGGAGGYTF. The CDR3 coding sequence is TGTGCCAGCAGCCGAGGGGGGGCCGGTGGCTACACCTTC.

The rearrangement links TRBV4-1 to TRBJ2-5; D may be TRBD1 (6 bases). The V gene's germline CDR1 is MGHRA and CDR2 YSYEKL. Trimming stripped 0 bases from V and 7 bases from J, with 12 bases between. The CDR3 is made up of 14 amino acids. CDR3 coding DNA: TGCGCCAGCAGCCAAGATCCAGGGGTGGGGACCCAGTACTTC. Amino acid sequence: CASSQDPGVGTQYF.